This entry describes one T cell receptor (beta chain). Its antigen is not known. These data are taken from a study of OX40 agonist ivuxolimab in advanced cancers. Study in general: Patients were dosed intravenously with ivuxolimab at 0.01 to 10 mg/kg every 2 weeks. Three patients had partial responses: one hepatocellular carcinoma, two cutaneous melanoma. General observations from the study: Expanded clones were, on average, more numerous among CD8+ T cells than CD4+.

The CDR3 runs 16 residues. Deletions cut 0 bases from V and 6 bases from J, with 15 bases between. Germline V gene data show CDR1 as SGDLS and CDR2 as YYNGEE. Clones were sequenced by immunoSEQ multiplex PCR, and TCRdb holds only the in-frame ones, with some missing. This table holds about 50,000 clones, around 79% found once. The receptor was isolated from an adult with an advanced solid tumor such as melanoma, head and neck, liver or kidney cancer. The gene calls are TRBV9 and TRBJ2-2; D gene ambiguous. This sample comprised CD4+ or CD8+ T cells sorted from blood, obtained in a trial of the OX40 agonist ivuxolimab. Here the CDR3 reads CASSVASWVSAGELFF. For the CDR3, the DNA is TGTGCCAGCAGCGTAGCTTCCTGGGTCAGTGCCGGGGAGCTGTTTTTT.